Listed here are 7 T cell receptor beta chains from one sample, sequenced in a study of cytomegalovirus exposure and HLA in healthy donors. Use of 60 Vbeta and 13 Jbeta primers characterized the PCR. Sequenced by immunoSEQ multiplex PCR; TCRdb stores in-frame clones only, minus some. The sample has roughly 100,000 clones, 75% to 85% seen once. Sequenced material: PBMCs. The receptor set was obtained from a man aged 18 to 35 in good health and CMV-seronegative.

The chain joins TRBV7-9 to TRBJ2-4; the D gene is possibly TRBD2 (6 bases). Trimming removed 5 bases from V and 3 bases from J, with 11 bases in between. This CDR3 comprises 14 residues. CDR1 is SEHNR and CDR2 is FQNEAQ in the germline V gene (reference sequence). As DNA, the CDR3 is TGTGCCAGCAGCCAGGGAGGTAACAAAAACATTCAGTACTTC. Amino acids: CASSQGGNKNIQYF.

The chain joins TRBV7-9 to TRBJ2-1; unclear D gene. V was cut by 3 bases and J by 4 bases, with 10 bases left in between. Per the germline V gene, CDR1 is SEHNR and CDR2 is FQNEAQ (reference sequence). The CDR3 covers 14 residues. The CDR3 is CASSLSPGYNEQFF. The CDR3 region has the DNA TGTGCCAGCAGCTTGTCGCCCGGTTACAATGAGCAGTTCTTC. Variable domain in full (rest from reference TRBV7-9 and TRBJ2-1): DTGVSQNPRHKITKRGQNVTFRCDPISEHNRLYWYRQTLGQGPEFLTYFQNEAQLEKSRLLSDRFSAERPKGSFSTLEIQRTEQGDSAMYLCASSLSPGYNEQFFGPGTRLTVL.

To note about this clone: One end of the junction does not line up with germline, which may come from a read error. This sample also contains other DNA sequences that code for the same CDR3. The chain links TRBV5-6 to TRBJ2-1, with a tentative D call TRBD2 (6 bases). Germline lookup yields CDR1 SGHDT and CDR2 YYEEEE. This CDR3 has 13 residues. CDR3 residues: CASSRRERHEQFF. DNA of the CDR3: TGCGCCAGCAGCCGTCGGGAGCGCCATGAGCAGTTCTTC.

V usage is TRBV6-4 and J usage is TRBJ2-3, with TRBD2 matching over 7 bases. The germline V gene has CDR1 MRHNA and CDR2 SNTAGT. J was trimmed by 3 bases and V by 0 bases; bases with no gene match: 0. The CDR3 has 14 amino acids. CDR3 protein: CASSDSRETDTQYF. In DNA form, the CDR3 reads TGTGCCAGCAGTGACTCGCGGGAGACAGATACGCAGTATTTT.

This CDR3 reads CASSPPSVGRWDRLFF. CDR3 nucleotide sequence: TGTGCCAGCAGCCCTCCCTCGGTGGGCAGGTGGGACAGACTGTTTTTT. V usage is TRBV7-9 and J usage is TRBJ1-4, with 7 positions matching TRBD1. The CDR3 totals 16 residues. Germline V gives CDR1 SEHNR, CDR2 FQNEAQ (reference sequence). The V segment lost 5 bases and the J segment 13 bases; nucleotides outside the gene matches: 19.

This clone appeared once. The CDR3 protein is CASSRPVGYTF. In DNA, the CDR3 is TGTGCCAGCAGCCGCCCGGTTGGCTACACCTTC. This chain links TRBV21-1 with TRBJ1-2. TRBV21-1 is designated a pseudogene. The CDR3 is made up of 11 amino acids.

This clone occurred a few times. This chain connects TRBV6-5 to TRBJ1-1; D remains ambiguous. V lost 2 bases and J 4 bases, leaving 17 bases between the germline ends. CDR3 size: 16 residues. Per the germline V gene, CDR1 is MNHEY and CDR2 is SVGAGI. As DNA, the CDR3 is TGTGCCAGCAGTTACCGTTCCCTCGGGTGGGTCACTGAAGCTTTCTTT. It specifies CASSYRSLGWVTEAFF.